A single sample is the source of the 21 T cell receptor beta chains below, sequenced in a study of a mutant IDH1 vaccine in newly diagnosed glioma. Time point described: week 23, last vaccination. In every dose of vaccine, 300 ug of mutant IDH1 20-mer peptide was given alongside topical imiquimod. No antigen is known for these receptors. Produced via immunoSEQ multiplex PCR; TCRdb's table is partial and in-frame only. The data show approximately 60,000 clones, around 80% seen once. Sequenced here: PBMCs, sampled from a glioma patient whose treatment included an IDH1 peptide vaccine. The receptors derive from a middle-aged woman with glioma. Some clones in this sample may be carry-over from other donors' samples.

V gene TRBV4-1 combines with J gene TRBJ1-1, with D hard to call. In germline, CDR1 is MGHRA, CDR2 YSYEKL. The CDR3 totals 15 residues. The V and J ends lost 1 base and 6 bases respectively, with 15 bases between them. The CDR3 is CASSQGRTAIPEAFF. The CDR3 coding sequence is TGCGCCAGCAGCCAAGGTCGGACGGCTATACCTGAAGCTTTCTTT.

This clone was counted a single time. This chain uses TRBV30 with TRBJ2-7; no definite D call. The germline V and J ends were trimmed by 0 bases and 1 base, with 13 bases remaining between them. The CDR3 extends over 15 amino acids. Germline V gives CDR1 GTSNPN, CDR2 SVGIG (reference sequence). The CDR3 protein is CAWSVRQLSSYEQYF. The CDR3 DNA follows: TGTGCCTGGAGTGTACGGCAGCTTTCATCCTACGAGCAGTACTTC. The full variable domain, in which reference TRBV30 and TRBJ2-7 provide the parts outside the CDR3, is SQTIHQWPATLVQPVGSPLSLECTVEGTSNPNLYWYRQAAGRGLQLLFYSVGIGQISSEVPQNLSASRPQDRQFILSSKKLLLSDSGFYLCAWSVRQLSSYEQYFGPGTRLTVT.

The V call is TRBV7-9, the J call TRBJ1-2; D is unresolved. V lost 5 bases and J 7 bases, leaving 11 bases between the germline ends. The CDR3 runs 12 residues. The V gene's germline CDR1 is SEHNR and CDR2 FQNEAQ (reference sequence). The CDR3 DNA is TGTGCCAGCAGCCCCGGACGTAGTGGCTACACCTTC. It is translated as CASSPGRSGYTF.

The CDR3 here is CASRKSDSPYNEQFF. DNA of the CDR3: TGTGCCAGCAGAAAATCGGACAGTCCCTACAATGAGCAGTTCTTC. V and J are TRBV6-4 and TRBJ2-1, with D perhaps TRBD1 (6 bases). The CDR3 spans 15 residues. Trimming cost V 6 bases and J 2 bases, with 14 bases left between them. Germline V lookup: CDR1 MRHNA, CDR2 SNTAGT.

V is TRBV7-9 and J is TRBJ1-1; 8 nucleotides match TRBD1. V was pared by 0 bases and J by 0 bases, with 0 bases of the junction left unmatched. Germline V gene lookup returns CDR1 SEHNR and CDR2 FQNEAQ (reference sequence). The CDR3 runs 15 residues. The CDR3 sequence is CASSLATGVNTEAFF. Written as DNA, the CDR3 is TGTGCCAGCAGCTTAGCGACAGGGGTGAACACTGAAGCTTTCTTT.

The chain employs TRBV2 and TRBJ2-3; a possible D gene is TRBD2 (6 bases). The CDR3 totals 13 residues. Germline assignment: CDR1 SNHLY and CDR2 FYNNEI. Trimming removed 5 bases from V and 5 bases from J, with 11 bases in between. The CDR3 nucleotides read TGTGCCAGCAGTACTAGCTTGCGAGATACGCAGTATTTT. This translates into CASSTSLRDTQYF.

J is TRBJ1-5 and V is TRBV15; D uncertain. Germline loops: CDR1 LNHNV, CDR2 YYDKDF (reference sequence). The V gene lost 9 bases and the J gene lost 4 bases, with 7 bases spanning the gap. The CDR3 has 11 amino acids. In DNA form, the CDR3 reads TGTGCCACAGGAGATAATCAGCCCCAGCATTTT. It specifies CATGDNQPQHF.

This chain uses TRBV5-1 with TRBJ2-1; TRBD2 agrees at 7 bases. CDR1 is SGHRS, CDR2 YFSETQ, per germline. With V trimmed by 1 base and J by 5 bases, 21 bases remained unmatched. This CDR3 has 20 residues. The CDR3 protein is CASSLYQFFRGDPDHNEQFF. The CDR3 DNA follows: TGCGCCAGCAGCTTGTATCAGTTTTTTCGGGGGGATCCGGACCACAATGAGCAGTTCTTC.

The V call is TRBV30, the J call TRBJ2-7, with D perhaps matching TRBD2 (7 bases). Trimming took off 3 bases at V and 1 base at J, with 16 bases between the two ends. The CDR3 contains 15 residues. CDR1 and CDR2 (germline): GTSNPN, SVGIG (reference sequence). The chain's CDR3 is CAWRRRGPGSYEQYF. DNA for the CDR3: TGTGCCTGGAGAAGGCGGGGGCCGGGGTCCTACGAGCAGTACTTC.

CDR3 residues: CASSYPDNGEPYEQYF. DNA for the CDR3: TGTGCCAGCAGCTACCCGGACAATGGGGAGCCATACGAGCAGTACTTC. The chain recombines TRBV7-9 with TRBJ2-7, with D possibly being TRBD1 or TRBD2 (5 bases each). In germline, CDR1 is SEHNR, CDR2 FQNEAQ (reference sequence). The CDR3 has 16 amino acids. The germline V and J ends were trimmed by 4 bases and 4 bases, with 20 bases remaining between them.

CDR3 amino acids: CASSQPGIHGYTF. CDR3 nucleotides: TGTGCCAGCAGCCAGCCAGGCATCCATGGCTACACCTTC. The chain joins TRBV14 to TRBJ1-2; no reliable D call. V was cut by 3 bases and J by 6 bases, with 11 bases left in between. CDR1 is SGHDN and CDR2 is FVKESK in the germline V gene. The CDR3 consists of 13 residues.

This clone was seen only a few times. The CDR3 nucleotides read TGTGCCAGCAGCCTAAGACAGGGGGGGTACGGAAACACTGAAGCTTTCTTT. As protein: CASSLRQGGYGNTEAFF. The chain is built from TRBV7-8 and TRBJ1-1, with 9 bases aligning to TRBD1. The CDR3 covers 17 residues. V shed 5 bases, J shed 2 bases, and the junction held 12 bases outside the gene matches. The germline CDR1 and CDR2 sequences are SGHVS and FQNEAQ.

This clone appeared once. This sequence joins TRBV10-2 and TRBJ2-3; TRBD2 agrees at 9 bases. The CDR3 sequence is 16 residues long. The germline V gene encodes CDR1 WSHSY and CDR2 SAAADI. The J segment lost 4 bases and the V segment lost 4 bases, leaving 9 bases of the junction unmatched. The CDR3 protein is CASSVLAGGRADTQYF. DNA for the CDR3: TGCGCCAGCAGTGTGTTGGCGGGGGGGCGGGCAGATACGCAGTATTTT.

V gene TRBV10-1 combines with J gene TRBJ1-5; possibly TRBD1 for D (6 bases). Germline CDR1 reads WNHNN; CDR2 reads SYGVQD (reference sequence). The ends were cut back, 10 bases at V and 5 bases at J, with 18 bases in the middle. This CDR3 has 14 amino acids. CDR3 sequence: CANPDSSPHQPQHF. CDR3 DNA: TGCGCCAACCCGGACAGTTCCCCCCATCAGCCCCAGCATTTT.

This chain links TRBV6-4 with TRBJ2-3; no clear D gene. CDR3 size: 15 residues. The germline CDR1 and CDR2 sequences are MRHNA and SNTAGT. Trimming left V 5 bases short and J 0 bases short, with 12 bases between. The CDR3 loop reads CASSYQGLSTDTQYF. For the CDR3, the DNA is TGTGCCAGCAGTTATCAAGGTCTCAGCACAGATACGCAGTATTTT.

This clone has just a few counts. The rearrangement uses TRBV5-1 and TRBJ1-1, with a possible D match to TRBD1 (5 bases). The CDR3 has 12 amino acids. Looked up from germline, CDR1 is SGHRS and CDR2 is YFSETQ. V was pared by 4 bases and J by 8 bases, with 12 bases between. CDR3 residues: CASSPGAREAFF. CDR3 DNA: TGCGCCAGCAGCCCCGGGGCGAGGGAAGCTTTCTTT.

This clone was seen a few times. The chain is built from TRBV13 and TRBJ2-7; weak D call: TRBD1 (6 bases). The CDR3 is 14 residues long. CDR1 and CDR2 (germline): PRHDT, FYEKMQ (reference sequence). V lost 5 bases, J lost 4 bases, and 15 bases lay in between. CDR3 sequence reads: CASSRASGAYEQYF. CDR3 DNA: TGTGCCAGCAGCCGCGCCTCAGGGGCTTACGAGCAGTACTTC.

The gene calls are TRBV19 and TRBJ2-1; the match to TRBD2 covers 11 bases. From germline, CDR1 is LNHDA and CDR2 SQIVND (reference sequence). With V trimmed by 0 bases and J by 5 bases, 6 bases remained unmatched. The CDR3 is made up of 17 amino acids. The CDR3, as DNA: TGTGCCAGTAGTATAGATATTAGCGGGGGGGCCCACAATGAGCAGTTCTTC. Its protein product is CASSIDISGGAHNEQFF. Filled out from reference TRBV19 and TRBJ2-1, the complete variable domain reads DGGITQSPKYLFRKEGQNVTLSCEQNLNHDAMYWYRQDPGQGLRLIYYSQIVNDFQKGDIAEGYSVSREKKESFPLTVTSAQKNPTAFYLCASSIDISGGAHNEQFFGPGTRLTVL.

The rearrangement links TRBV27 to TRBJ2-7, with D possibly matching TRBD1 (5 bases). This CDR3 is 15 amino acids long. V was cut by 5 bases and J by 6 bases, with 20 bases left in between. Germline V gene sequence: CDR1 MNHEY, CDR2 SMNVEV (reference sequence). CDR3 sequence: CASSPTAPGLFEQYF. Written as DNA, the CDR3 is TGTGCCAGCAGTCCGACCGCCCCAGGGTTATTCGAGCAGTACTTC.

The chain joins TRBV13 to TRBJ2-3, with a tentative D call TRBD2 (6 bases). Per the germline V gene, CDR1 is PRHDT and CDR2 is FYEKMQ (reference sequence). CDR3 size: 15 residues. V lost 3 bases and J lost 7, with 17 bases in between. In nucleotides, the CDR3 is TGTGCCAGCAGCTTCGGCGGGGAGCGCAGGTATACGCAGTATTTT. This gives the protein CASSFGGERRYTQYF. The full variable domain, completed using reference TRBV13 and TRBJ2-3, is AAGVIQSPRHLIKEKRETATLKCYPIPRHDTVYWYQQGPGQDPQFLISFYEKMQSDKGSIPDRFSAQQFSDYHSELNMSSLELGDSALYFCASSFGGERRYTQYFGPGTRLTVL.

This chain links TRBV29-1 with TRBJ1-4; D remains ambiguous. The V end lost 3 bases, the J end lost 12 bases, and 14 bases lay between the germline ends. CDR1 and CDR2 (germline): SQVTM, ANQGSEA. This CDR3 is built from 12 residues. The CDR3 spells CSVEIGVRELFF. CDR3 nucleotides: TGCAGCGTTGAGATCGGTGTAAGAGAACTGTTTTTT.